This TCR beta chain is drawn from a study of blood T cells in healthy people across ages. Points from the study as a whole: It was held that diversity estimates obtained from one million T cells represented underestimates. Changes in expanded clonotypes were possibly confounded, as the CMV status of donors was unknown.

The draw of peripheral blood yielded approximately 11 milliliters from each donor. In the case of this clonotype: Antigen unknown.

The authors ran a second PCR of 7 to 11 cycles using a sample-barcoded 5' primer and a J-beta primer mix. TCRdb processed the 5' RACE reads anew with MiXCR; each CDR3 protein has one entry. The profile shows under 2,000,000 distinct CDR3 sequences, less than 50% of them singletons. CDR3 length equals 18 residues. V was trimmed by 5 bases and J by 1 base, leaving 21 bases between them. The germline V gene has CDR1 MNHEY and CDR2 SVGEGT. The sequenced material came from blood. The clonotype comes from a woman aged 40-49 years in good health. V and J are TRBV6-2 or TRBV6-3 and TRBJ1-5, with a possible D match to TRBD1 (5 bases). The CDR3 sequence is CASSPSYLGVGSNQPQHF. Written as DNA, the CDR3 is TGTGCCAGCAGTCCCTCATATCTGGGGGTTGGGAGCAATCAGCCCCAGCATTTT.